The entry that follows covers one TCR beta chain sequence. Its antigen is still unknown. These data come from a study of T cell repertoires in cytomegalovirus infection. Study information: Alongside well-studied HLA-B-restricted CMV epitopes, recently identified HLA-C-restricted CMV epitopes were also used. A matching HLA type, together with CMV infection, was signaled by public TCR beta signatures. Study observations and caveats: Cumulative public TCR beta family frequency identified CMV carriers with the relevant HLA. Within the response measured ex vivo, HLA-C-restricted CMV-specific TCR beta clonotypes were dominant.

Trimming shortened V by 2 bases and J by 6 bases, and 18 bases separated the two germline ends. Germline loops: CDR1 MNHNY, CDR2 SVGAGI (reference sequence). The CDR3 extends over 16 amino acids. TCRdb reanalysed the reads using MiXCR and keeps one entry per CDR3 protein. This table holds 600,000 to 700,000 distinct CDR3 sequences, 30% to 40% found once. The material was cultured PBMCs, obtained from culture after CMV antigen stimulation. The clonotype comes from a human donor in good health (CMV status not recorded). Some clones in this sample may be carry-over from other donors' samples. V and J are TRBV6-6 and TRBJ2-3, with D tentatively TRBD2 (6 bases). CDR3 sequence: CASSYQGPAAGDTQYF. The CDR3 DNA reads TGTGCCAGCAGTTACCAAGGGCCGGCGGCGGGGGATACGCAGTATTTT.